What follows is one TCR beta chain and its context. This sample was taken from a study of blood T cell repertoires in COVID-19. Study processing details: Amplification of reference gene primers provided the estimated nucleated cell counts. Assay: immunoSEQ multiplex PCR; the TCRdb copy retains only in-frame clones and omits some. V and J calls and clone size are copied from that table; D and trimming were computed from the DNA. The sample yields 150,000 to 200,000 clones, approximately 80% seen once. Trimming took off 3 bases at V and 7 bases at J, with 13 bases between the two ends. The CDR3 consists of 14 residues. CDR1 is DFQATT, CDR2 SNEGSKA, per germline (reference sequence).

The TCR was taken from a woman in her sixties or seventies who had recovered from COVID-19. The sequenced sample consisted of PBMCs or T cells enriched from blood (not recorded which). The chain carries TRBV20-1 and TRBJ1-6, with D perhaps TRBD1 (6 bases). CDR3 amino acids: CSASLGGGNSPLHF. The CDR3 DNA follows: TGCAGTGCTAGTCTAGGGGGTGGGAATTCACCCCTCCACTTT.